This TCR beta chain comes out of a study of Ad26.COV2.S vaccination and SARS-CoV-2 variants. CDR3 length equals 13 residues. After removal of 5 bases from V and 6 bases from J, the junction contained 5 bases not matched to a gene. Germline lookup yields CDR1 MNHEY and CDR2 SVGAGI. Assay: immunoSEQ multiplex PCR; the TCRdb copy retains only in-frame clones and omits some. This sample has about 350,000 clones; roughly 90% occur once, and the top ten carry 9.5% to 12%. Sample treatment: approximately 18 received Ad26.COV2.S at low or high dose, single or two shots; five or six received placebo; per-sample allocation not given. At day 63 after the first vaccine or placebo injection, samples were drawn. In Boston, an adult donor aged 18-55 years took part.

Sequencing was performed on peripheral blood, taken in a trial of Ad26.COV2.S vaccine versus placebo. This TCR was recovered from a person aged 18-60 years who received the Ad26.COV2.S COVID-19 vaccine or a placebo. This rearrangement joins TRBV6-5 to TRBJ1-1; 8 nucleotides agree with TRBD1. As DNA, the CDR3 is TGTGCCAGCAGTCGCAGGGGGCGGGCTGAAGCTTTCTTT. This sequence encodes CASSRRGRAEAFF.